The present T cell receptor (beta chain) was sequenced within a study of cytomegalovirus exposure and HLA in healthy donors. Of note for this clone: Its antigen is currently unknown.

A multiplex PCR was run with 60 Vbeta primers and 13 Jbeta primers. Sequencing was performed with immunoSEQ multiplex PCR; in TCRdb, only in-frame clones are kept and a portion is missing. Of 90,000 to 140,000 clones in the sample, 12% were seen once. Healthy bone marrow donors made up the cohort. Nominally healthy donors were sampled, though unrecorded immune exposures were likely. Study conclusions and caveats: Based on reports, TCR beta sequences accurately predicted HLA-A and HLA-B alleles for most subjects.

Specimen: PBMCs. The TCR originated in a man between 40 and 49 years old in good health and CMV-seropositive.

The CDR3 DNA follows: TGTGCCAGCAGCCGTGACAGTGCCCGCAGTCAGCCCCAGCATTTT. It translates to CASSRDSARSQPQHF. The gene calls are TRBV28 and TRBJ1-5; D may be TRBD1 (5 bases). CDR3 length equals 15 residues. CDR1 and CDR2 (germline): MDHEN, SYDVKM. V was pared by 6 bases and J by 6 bases, with 18 bases between.